These T cell receptor beta chains were read from a single sample in a study of cytomegalovirus exposure and HLA in healthy donors. Assay used: immunoSEQ multiplex PCR; TCRdb lists only in-frame clones, some missing. The data show roughly 75,000 clones, with 94% seen just once and roughly 2% held by the top ten. Sequencing used PBMCs. The receptors here all came from a woman aged 18 to 35 in good health and CMV-seronegative. The CDR3 runs from the conserved cysteine through the conserved F or W. A D gene is named only where the DNA matches it firmly. Size is stated for part of the rows, as once, few or many counts, or as a class when the clone is expanded.

v_call,j_call,d_call,clone_size,cdr3_aa,cdr3_nt
TRBV5-5,TRBJ2-7,-,-,CASHSRGGDYEQYF,TGTGCCAGCCATTCCCGCGGGGGCGACTACGAGCAGTACTTC
TRBV7-2,TRBJ1-1,-,-,CARHDSYEAFF,TGTGCCAGACATGACAGTTATGAAGCTTTCTTT
TRBV21-1,TRBJ2-7,-,-,CASQAYEQYF,TGTGCCAGCCAGGCCTACGAGCAGTACTTC
TRBV11-2,TRBJ2-7,TRBD1,-,CASSLLQGALDEQYF,TGTGCCAGCAGCCTATTACAGGGGGCGCTGGACGAGCAGTACTTC
TRBV4-2,TRBJ1-5,-,once,CASSETSNQPQHF,TGTGCCAGCAGCGAGACTTCAAATCAGCCCCAGCATTTT
TRBV7-2,TRBJ1-6,-,-,CASSLDNNNSPLHF,TGTGCCAGCAGCTTAGACAATAATAATTCACCCCTCCACTTT
TRBV28,TRBJ2-5,-,-,CASSLKQTDWDQETQYF,TGTGCCAGCAGTTTGAAGCAGACAGATTGGGATCAAGAGACCCAGTACTTC
TRBV4-3,TRBJ1-3,-,-,CASSQDPGQPSSGNTIYF,TGCGCCAGCAGCCAAGATCCAGGTCAGCCGAGCTCTGGAAACACCATATATTTT
TRBV2,TRBJ2-3,-,-,CASSDSAVAAYF,TGTGCCAGCAGTGATTCCGCGGTCGCCGCTTATTTT
TRBV14,TRBJ1-2,-,-,CASSQGGTDRSYGYTF,TGTGCCAGCAGCCAAGGGGGAACTGACAGGTCCTATGGCTACACCTTC
TRBV2,TRBJ2-1,-,-,CASSAFSRLRNEQFF,TGTGCCAGCAGTGCCTTTAGTCGCCTCCGCAATGAGCAGTTCTTC
TRBV30,TRBJ1-5,-,-,CAWAQGKGSNQPQHF,TGTGCCTGGGCTCAGGGAAAGGGCAGCAATCAGCCCCAGCATTTT
TRBV5-1,TRBJ1-2,-,-,CASTPGAYLSYGYTF,TGCGCCAGCACCCCAGGGGCTTACCTCTCCTATGGCTACACCTTC
TRBV11-1,TRBJ2-1,-,-,CASSRSGFYNEQFF,TGTGCCAGCAGCAGGTCAGGGTTCTACAATGAGCAGTTCTTC
TRBV11-2,TRBJ1-2,-,-,CASSLSRGDGYTF,TGTGCCAGCAGCTTAAGCAGGGGAGATGGCTACACCTTC
TRBV7-2,TRBJ1-1,TRBD1,-,CASSPHATGVAFF,TGTGCCAGCAGCCCCCATGCTACAGGGGTGGCTTTCTTT
TRBV25-1,TRBJ1-2,-,-,CASSEGGPSNYGYTF,TGTGCCAGCAGTGAAGGAGGACCTTCTAACTATGGCTACACCTTC
TRBV7-8,TRBJ2-2,TRBD1,-,CASSITGAGGELFF,TGTGCCAGCAGCATCACAGGGGCGGGCGGGGAGCTGTTTTTT
TRBV11-2,TRBJ2-5,-,-,CASSFLSDPPPETQYF,TGTGCCAGCAGCTTCCTAAGCGACCCGCCGCCTGAGACCCAGTACTTC
TRBV14,TRBJ2-1,TRBD1,-,CASSLILPGQGAGEQFF,TGTGCCAGCAGCCTAATTCTTCCGGGACAGGGGGCAGGGGAGCAGTTCTTC
TRBV4-2,TRBJ2-1,TRBD2,-,CASSQDYKRGAYREQFF,TGTGCCAGCAGCCAAGATTACAAGCGGGGGGCTTACAGGGAGCAGTTCTTC
TRBV5-6,TRBJ2-7,TRBD1,once,CASSRGQGTTLIAYEQYF,TGTGCCAGCAGCAGGGGACAGGGTACTACTCTAATAGCCTACGAGCAGTACTTC
TRBV7-9,TRBJ2-7,-,-,CASSLEGGLRTYEQYF,TGTGCCAGCAGCTTAGAGGGGGGGCTCCGTACCTACGAGCAGTACTTC
TRBV27,TRBJ2-2,-,-,CASSFLLGRDGELFF,TGTGCCAGCAGTTTTCTTTTGGGGCGGGACGGGGAGCTGTTTTTT
TRBV4-1,TRBJ1-1,-,-,CASSQSINTEAFF,TGCGCCAGCAGCCAGAGTATTAACACTGAAGCTTTCTTT
TRBV2,TRBJ2-5,TRBD2,-,CASRPATSGPYQETQYF,TGTGCCAGCAGGCCGGCGACTAGCGGACCGTACCAAGAGACCCAGTACTTC
TRBV2,TRBJ1-2,TRBD1,-,CASSGRTGYYGYTF,TGTGCCAGCAGTGGTAGGACAGGGTACTATGGCTACACCTTC
TRBV2,TRBJ2-3,TRBD2,-,CASSEALAGADTQYF,TGTGCCAGCAGTGAAGCACTAGCGGGAGCAGATACGCAGTATTTT
TRBV6-1,TRBJ2-3,-,-,CASSLPFGGTQYF,TGTGCCAGCAGTCTCCCTTTCGGCGGTACGCAGTATTTT
TRBV10-3,TRBJ2-1,TRBD2,-,CAISEGGLAGGSQFF,TGTGCCATCAGTGAAGGTGGGCTAGCGGGAGGCTCGCAGTTCTTC
TRBV7-8,TRBJ1-2,-,-,CASSLKQGTGGYTF,TGTGCCAGCAGCTTAAAACAGGGAACTGGAGGCTACACCTTC
TRBV6-4,TRBJ2-3,TRBD2,-,CASSVRGGEDTQYF,TGTGCCAGCAGTGTTCGGGGGGGAGAAGATACGCAGTATTTT
TRBV11-2,TRBJ1-4,-,-,CASSRHEKLFF,TGTGCCAGCAGCCGACACGAAAAACTGTTTTTT
TRBV5-1,TRBJ2-1,TRBD2,-,CASSSSGGASNEQFF,TGCGCCAGCAGCTCTAGCGGGGGGGCCTCCAATGAGCAGTTCTTC
TRBV9,TRBJ1-1,-,-,CASSAGQLSEAFF,TGTGCCAGCAGCGCTGGACAGTTATCTGAAGCTTTCTTT
TRBV6-5,TRBJ1-1,-,-,CASTPTLVAPEAFF,TGTGCCAGCACTCCGACTCTGGTGGCCCCTGAAGCTTTCTTT
TRBV25-1,TRBJ2-3,-,-,CASSESHFTDTQYF,TGTGCCAGCAGTGAATCCCACTTCACAGATACGCAGTATTTT
TRBV7-9,TRBJ1-2,-,-,CASSETISGASRRGYTF,TGTGCCAGCAGCGAAACGATCTCAGGGGCCTCGCGTCGAGGCTACACCTTC
TRBV18,TRBJ2-7,TRBD1,-,CASSLKQGAPYEQYF,TGTGCCAGCTCACTTAAGCAGGGGGCGCCGTACGAGCAGTACTTC
TRBV7-2,TRBJ1-2,-,-,CASSPRDYYGYTF,TGTGCCAGCAGCCCCAGGGATTACTATGGCTACACCTTC
TRBV6-1,TRBJ2-3,TRBD2,-,CASSELGLPPGRPQHTQYF,TGTGCCAGCAGTGAATTGGGACTACCTCCGGGTCGACCCCAGCATACGCAGTATTTT
TRBV5-6,TRBJ1-1,TRBD1,-,CASSLVDRVNTEAFF,TGTGCCAGCAGCTTGGTTGACAGGGTGAACACTGAAGCTTTCTTT
TRBV7-9,TRBJ2-3,TRBD1,-,CASSFTGGRGDTQYF,TGTGCCAGCAGCTTTACAGGGGGCCGGGGGGATACGCAGTATTTT
TRBV7-2,TRBJ1-1,TRBD1,-,CASSGAGTGSTEAFF,TGTGCCAGCAGCGGCGCCGGGACAGGGAGTACTGAAGCTTTCTTT
TRBV5-4,TRBJ2-7,TRBD2,-,CASSLALAGGLAAYQYF,TGTGCCAGCAGCTTGGCGCTAGCGGGGGGGCTAGCCGCGTACCAGTACTTC
TRBV7-1,TRBJ2-7,-,-,CASSLGGRNYEQYF,TGTGCCAGCAGCTTAGGGGGACGAAATTACGAGCAGTACTTC
TRBV18,TRBJ2-1,TRBD1,once,CASSSGTGGVDEQFF,TGTGCCAGCTCATCCGGGACAGGGGGTGTCGATGAGCAGTTCTTC
TRBV9,TRBJ2-5,-,once,CASSVSTSEETQYF,TGTGCCAGCAGCGTAAGTACCTCCGAGGAGACCCAGTACTTC
TRBV27,TRBJ1-2,TRBD1,-,CASSRDRGVYGYTF,TGTGCCAGCAGTCGGGACAGGGGGGTCTATGGCTACACCTTC
TRBV6-5,TRBJ2-1,-,-,CASSRGGGYNEQFF,TGTGCCAGCAGTAGAGGTGGGGGGTATAATGAGCAGTTCTTC
TRBV10-3,TRBJ2-7,-,-,CAISDPQAPRVLYEQYF,TGTGCCATCAGTGATCCCCAAGCGCCGAGGGTATTGTACGAGCAGTACTTC